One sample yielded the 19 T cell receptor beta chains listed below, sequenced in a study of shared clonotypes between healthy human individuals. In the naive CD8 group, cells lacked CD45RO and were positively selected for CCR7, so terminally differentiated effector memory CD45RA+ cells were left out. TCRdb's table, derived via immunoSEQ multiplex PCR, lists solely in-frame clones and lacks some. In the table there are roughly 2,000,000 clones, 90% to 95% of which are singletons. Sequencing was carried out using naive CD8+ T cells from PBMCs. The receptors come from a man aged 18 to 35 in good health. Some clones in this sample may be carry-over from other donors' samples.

The CDR3 region is CASSSRDSLDGYTF. The CDR3 DNA reads as TGTGCCAGCAGCTCTAGGGACAGCTTAGACGGCTACACCTTC. The chain combines TRBV11-2 with TRBJ1-2; 7 positions match TRBD1. Per the germline V gene, CDR1 is SGHAT and CDR2 is FQNNGV. The CDR3 covers 14 residues. The trim removed 4 bases at V and 8 bases at J, leaving 10 bases unmatched.

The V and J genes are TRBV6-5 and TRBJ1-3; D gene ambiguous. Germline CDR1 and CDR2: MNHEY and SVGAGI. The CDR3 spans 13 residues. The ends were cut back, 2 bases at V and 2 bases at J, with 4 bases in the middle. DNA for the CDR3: TGTGCCAGCAGTTACGAGGCTGGAAACACCATATATTTT. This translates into CASSYEAGNTIYF.

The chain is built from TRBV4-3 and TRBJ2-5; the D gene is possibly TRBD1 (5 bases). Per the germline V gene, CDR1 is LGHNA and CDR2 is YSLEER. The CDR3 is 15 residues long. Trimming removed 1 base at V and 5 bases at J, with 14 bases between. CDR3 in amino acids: CASSQGWQGEETQYF. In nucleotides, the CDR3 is TGCGCCAGCAGCCAAGGGTGGCAGGGTGAGGAGACCCAGTACTTC.

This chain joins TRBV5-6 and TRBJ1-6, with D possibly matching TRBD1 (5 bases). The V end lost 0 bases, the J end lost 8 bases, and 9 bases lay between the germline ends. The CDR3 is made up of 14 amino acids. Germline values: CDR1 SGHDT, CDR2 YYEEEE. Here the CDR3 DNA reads TGTGCCAGCAGCTTGGAGATGGGGGATTCACCCCTCCACTTT. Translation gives CASSLEMGDSPLHF.

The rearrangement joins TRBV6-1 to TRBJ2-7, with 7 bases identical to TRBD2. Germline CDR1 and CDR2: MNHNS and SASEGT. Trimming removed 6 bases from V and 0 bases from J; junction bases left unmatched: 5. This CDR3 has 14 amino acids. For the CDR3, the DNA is TGTGCCAGCAGGATTCTAGCGGACTCCTACGAGCAGTACTTC. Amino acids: CASRILADSYEQYF.

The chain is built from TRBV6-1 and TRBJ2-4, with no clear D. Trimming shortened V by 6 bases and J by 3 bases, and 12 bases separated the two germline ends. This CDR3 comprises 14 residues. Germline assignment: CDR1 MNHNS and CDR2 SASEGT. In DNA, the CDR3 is TGTGCCAGCAGACATCCTCAGCACAAAAACATTCAGTACTTC. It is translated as CASRHPQHKNIQYF.

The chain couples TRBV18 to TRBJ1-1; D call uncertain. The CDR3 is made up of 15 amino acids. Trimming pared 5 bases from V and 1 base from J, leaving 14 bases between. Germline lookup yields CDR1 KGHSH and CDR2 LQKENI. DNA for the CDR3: TGTGCCAGCTCATCCATCTACACAGAGAACACTGAAGCTTTCTTT. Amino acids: CASSSIYTENTEAFF.

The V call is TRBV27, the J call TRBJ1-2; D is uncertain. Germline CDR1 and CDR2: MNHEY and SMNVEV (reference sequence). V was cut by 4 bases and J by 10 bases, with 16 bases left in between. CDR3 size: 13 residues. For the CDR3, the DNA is TGTGCCAGCAGTTCCGACTTTCAAGCGGTCTACACCTTC. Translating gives CASSSDFQAVYTF.

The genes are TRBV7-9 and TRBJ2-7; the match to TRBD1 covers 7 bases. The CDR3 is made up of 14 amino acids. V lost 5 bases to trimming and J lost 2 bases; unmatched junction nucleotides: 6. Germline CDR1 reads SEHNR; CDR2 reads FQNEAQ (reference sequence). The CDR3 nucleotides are TGTGCCAGCAGCCTCGACAGGGAAACCTACGAGCAGTACTTC. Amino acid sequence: CASSLDRETYEQYF.

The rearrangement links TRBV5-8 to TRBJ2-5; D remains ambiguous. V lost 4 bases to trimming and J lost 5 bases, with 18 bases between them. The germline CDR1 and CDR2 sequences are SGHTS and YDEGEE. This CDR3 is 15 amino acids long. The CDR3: CASSPGEVAGETQYF. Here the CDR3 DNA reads TGTGCCAGCAGCCCCGGAGAGGTGGCTGGGGAGACCCAGTACTTC.

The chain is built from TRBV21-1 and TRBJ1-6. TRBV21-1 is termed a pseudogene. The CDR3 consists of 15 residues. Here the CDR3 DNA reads TGTGCCAGCAGCGGCAGGCCGGGCCAAAATTCACCCCTCCACTTT. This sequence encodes CASSGRPGQNSPLHF.

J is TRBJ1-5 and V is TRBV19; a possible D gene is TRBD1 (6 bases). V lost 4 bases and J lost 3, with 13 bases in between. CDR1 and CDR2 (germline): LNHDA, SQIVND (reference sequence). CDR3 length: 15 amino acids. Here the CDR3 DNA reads TGTGCCAGTAGTACCCGGGACACGTACAATCAGCCCCAGCATTTT. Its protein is CASSTRDTYNQPQHF.

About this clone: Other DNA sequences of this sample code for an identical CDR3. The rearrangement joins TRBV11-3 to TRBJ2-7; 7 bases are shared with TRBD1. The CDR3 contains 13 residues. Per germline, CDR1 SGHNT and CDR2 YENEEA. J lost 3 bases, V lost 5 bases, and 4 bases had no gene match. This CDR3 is CASSSRDSYEQYF. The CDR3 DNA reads TGTGCCAGCAGCAGCCGGGACAGCTACGAGCAGTACTTC.

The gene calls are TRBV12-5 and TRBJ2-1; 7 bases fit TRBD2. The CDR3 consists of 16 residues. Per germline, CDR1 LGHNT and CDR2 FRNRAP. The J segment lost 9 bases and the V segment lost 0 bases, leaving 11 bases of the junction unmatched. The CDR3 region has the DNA TGTGCTAGTGGTTTGGTACTTTATGGGGGAGGGACTGAGCAGTTCTTC. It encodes CASGLVLYGGGTEQFF.

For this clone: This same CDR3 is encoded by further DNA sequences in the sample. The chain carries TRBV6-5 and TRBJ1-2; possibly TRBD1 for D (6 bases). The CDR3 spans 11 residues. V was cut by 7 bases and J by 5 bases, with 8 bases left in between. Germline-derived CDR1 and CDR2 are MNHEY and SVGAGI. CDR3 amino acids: CASTQGYGYTF. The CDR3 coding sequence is TGTGCCAGCACCCAGGGGTATGGCTACACCTTC.

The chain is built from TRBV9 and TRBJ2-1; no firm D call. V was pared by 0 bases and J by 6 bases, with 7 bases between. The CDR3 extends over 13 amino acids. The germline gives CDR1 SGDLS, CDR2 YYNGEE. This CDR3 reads CASSVGYSNEQFF. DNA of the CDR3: TGTGCCAGCAGCGTAGGTTATTCCAATGAGCAGTTCTTC.

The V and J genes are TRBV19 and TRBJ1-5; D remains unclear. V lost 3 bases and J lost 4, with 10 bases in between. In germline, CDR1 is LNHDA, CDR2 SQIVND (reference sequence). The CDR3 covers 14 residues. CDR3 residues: CASSIDMGNQPQHF. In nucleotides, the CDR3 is TGTGCCAGTAGTATTGACATGGGTAATCAGCCCCAGCATTTT.

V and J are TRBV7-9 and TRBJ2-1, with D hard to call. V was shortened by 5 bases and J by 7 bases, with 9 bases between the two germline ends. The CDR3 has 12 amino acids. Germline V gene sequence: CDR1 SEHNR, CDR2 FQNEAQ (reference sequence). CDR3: CASSGTRNEQFF. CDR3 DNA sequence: TGTGCCAGCAGCGGAACGCGGAATGAGCAGTTCTTC.

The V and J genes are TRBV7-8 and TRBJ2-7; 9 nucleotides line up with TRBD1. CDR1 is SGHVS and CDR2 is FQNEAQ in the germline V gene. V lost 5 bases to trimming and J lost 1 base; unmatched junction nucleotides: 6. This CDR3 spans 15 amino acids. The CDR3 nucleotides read TGTGCCAGCAGCACTGACAGGGGGACGTCCTACGAGCAGTACTTC. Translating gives CASSTDRGTSYEQYF.